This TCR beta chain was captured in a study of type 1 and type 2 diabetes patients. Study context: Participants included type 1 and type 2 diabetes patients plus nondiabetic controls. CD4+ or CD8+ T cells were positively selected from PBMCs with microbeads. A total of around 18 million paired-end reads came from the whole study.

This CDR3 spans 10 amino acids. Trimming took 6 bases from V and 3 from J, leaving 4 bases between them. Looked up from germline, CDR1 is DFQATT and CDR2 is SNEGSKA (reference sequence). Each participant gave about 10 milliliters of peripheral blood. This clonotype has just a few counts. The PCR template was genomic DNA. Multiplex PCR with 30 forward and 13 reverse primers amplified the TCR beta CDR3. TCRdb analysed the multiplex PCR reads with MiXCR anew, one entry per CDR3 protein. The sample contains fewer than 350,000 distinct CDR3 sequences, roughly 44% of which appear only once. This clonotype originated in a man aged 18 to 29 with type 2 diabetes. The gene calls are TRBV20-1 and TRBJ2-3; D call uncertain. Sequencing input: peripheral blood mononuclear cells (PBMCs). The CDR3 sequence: CSAGTDTQYF. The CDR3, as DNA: TGCAGTGCCGGAACAGATACGCAGTATTTT.